The clone carrying this T cell receptor (beta chain) turned up a few times. This entry comes from a study of T cell responses to AZD1222 COVID-19 vaccine. TCRdb keeps only in-frame clones here, not all; method: immunoSEQ multiplex PCR. The data contain tens of thousands of clones, approximately 88% of them singletons. Germline loops: CDR1 SGHAT, CDR2 FQNNGV. The germline V and J ends were trimmed by 3 bases and 1 base, with 9 bases remaining between them. This CDR3 has 14 amino acids. The chain has TRBV11-2 and TRBJ1-1; tentative D call: TRBD1 (5 bases). Sequencing used peripheral blood, obtained 28 days after the second AZD1222 dose. This sequence originates from an adult who received the AZD1222 COVID-19 vaccine. CDR3 sequence: CASSFGGPNTEAFF. The CDR3 coding sequence is TGTGCCAGCAGCTTTGGGGGTCCGAACACTGAAGCTTTCTTT.